The 26 T cell receptor beta chains given below trace back to one sample, sequenced in a study of blood T cells in healthy people across ages. A sample-barcoded 5' primer and a J-beta primer mix were used in a second PCR of roughly 7 to 12 cycles. TCRdb ran MiXCR on the 5' RACE reads and lists one entry per CDR3 protein. The data show about 580,000 distinct CDR3 sequences, 40% to 55% seen once. The sequenced sample consisted of blood. Receptor source: an older man in good health.

In this sample, this clonotype turned up a few times. The genes are TRBV14 and TRBJ1-2; D uncertain. CDR3 length: 14 residues. CDR1 and CDR2 from the germline V gene are SGHDN and FVKESK. Trimming cost V 0 bases and J 7 bases, with 12 bases left between them. Here the CDR3 DNA reads TGTGCCAGCAGCCAAGATCTGGGCGGCTCTGGCTACACCTTC. Its translation is CASSQDLGGSGYTF. The variable domain in full, with the rest retrieved from reference TRBV14 and TRBJ1-2, is EAGVTQFPSHSVIEKGQTVTLRCDPISGHDNLYWYRRVMGKEIKFLLHFVKESKQDESGMPNNRFLAERTGGTYSTLKVQPAELEDSGVYFCASSQDLGGSGYTFGSGTRLTVV.

At least ten counts were recorded for this clonotype. The rearrangement uses TRBV20-1 and TRBJ2-1, with D perhaps TRBD2 (5 bases). V was trimmed by 5 bases and J by 8 bases, leaving 13 bases between them. Germline values: CDR1 DFQATT, CDR2 SNEGSKA (reference sequence). CDR3 length: 12 amino acids. The CDR3: CSAYRQEDEQFF. The CDR3 DNA reads TGCAGTGCTTACCGTCAGGAGGATGAGCAGTTCTTC.

There are a few counts of this clonotype. The V and J genes are TRBV6-6 and TRBJ2-7; 8 bases agree with TRBD1. Germline V gene lookup returns CDR1 MNHNY and CDR2 SVGAGI (reference sequence). The CDR3 is 16 residues long. V trimming: 0 bases; J trimming: 3 bases; junction bases outside the gene matches: 7. The CDR3 loop is CASSYSAPGQGYEQYF. For the CDR3, the DNA is TGTGCCAGCAGTTACTCTGCTCCTGGACAGGGCTACGAGCAGTACTTC.

The rearrangement links TRBV28 to TRBJ1-6; perhaps TRBD1 as D (6 bases). Germline V CDR1 and CDR2: MDHEN, SYDVKM. Trimming took off 3 bases at V and 10 bases at J, with 13 bases between the two ends. The CDR3 loop spans 14 amino acids. This CDR3 is CASSFTRGFSPLHF. DNA for the CDR3: TGTGCCAGCAGTTTTACCAGGGGCTTCTCACCCCTCCACTTT.

V usage is TRBV19 and J usage is TRBJ2-2; 8 bases agree with TRBD2. V shed 5 bases and J 5 bases; nucleotides not matched to a gene: 7. Germline V gene lookup returns CDR1 LNHDA and CDR2 SQIVND (reference sequence). The length of the CDR3 is 15 residues. CDR3 DNA sequence: TGTGCCAGTAGTCCCGGGACTAGAGGGACCGGGGAGCTGTTTTTT. This gives the protein CASSPGTRGTGELFF. Complete variable domain (other parts from reference TRBV19 and TRBJ2-2): DGGITQSPKYLFRKEGQNVTLSCEQNLNHDAMYWYRQDPGQGLRLIYYSQIVNDFQKGDIAEGYSVSREKKESFPLTVTSAQKNPTAFYLCASSPGTRGTGELFFGEGSRLTVL.

V usage is TRBV20-1 and J usage is TRBJ2-3; the D gene is possibly TRBD2 (7 bases). The CDR3 sequence is 16 residues long. Trimming left V 6 bases short and J 5 bases short, with 24 bases between. CDR1 and CDR2 from the germline V gene are DFQATT and SNEGSKA (reference sequence). CDR3 DNA: TGCAGTGCCCTCAGGGGCAGCTGGGCTAGCGGAGATACGCAGTATTTT. Amino acids: CSALRGSWASGDTQYF.

V gene TRBV3-1 combines with J gene TRBJ2-1, with TRBD1 as a possible D gene (5 bases). The V and J ends lost 0 bases and 6 bases respectively, with 9 bases between them. The CDR3 runs to 14 residues. The germline CDR1 and CDR2 sequences are LGHDT and YNNKEL (reference sequence). In DNA form, the CDR3 reads TGTGCCAGCAGCCAAGAAGGCAGGGCCAATGAGCAGTTCTTC. This encodes CASSQEGRANEQFF.

Note on this clonotype: It may be a read error: a sequence one base away is much more abundant. The chain couples TRBV18 to TRBJ2-1, with 8 nucleotides matching TRBD1. This CDR3 is 16 amino acids long. CDR1 is KGHSH and CDR2 is LQKENI in the germline V gene. The CDR3 DNA reads TGTACCAGCTCACCAAATATCGGACAGGGCCACAATGAGCAGTTCTTC. Protein sequence: CTSSPNIGQGHNEQFF.

This chain connects TRBV3-1 to TRBJ2-3; a possible D gene is TRBD2 (6 bases). V lost 0 bases and J lost 2, with 12 bases in between. CDR1 is LGHDT, CDR2 YNNKEL, per germline (reference sequence). The CDR3 spans 16 residues. CDR3 sequence (DNA): TGTGCCAGCAGCCAAGATGTAGCGGCAACCACAGATACGCAGTATTTT. This gives the protein CASSQDVAATTDTQYF.

The chain uses TRBV7-2 and TRBJ2-7; 7 bases match TRBD1. V shed 5 bases, J shed 0 bases, and the junction held 10 bases outside the gene matches. Germline V gene sequence: CDR1 SGHTA, CDR2 FQGNSA. The CDR3 sequence is 16 residues long. CDR3 nucleotide sequence: TGTGCCAGCAGCCTGGCCGGGACAGCTCTCTCCTACGAGCAGTACTTC. Translating it yields CASSLAGTALSYEQYF.

This chain uses TRBV6-1 with TRBJ2-5; TRBD2 aligns across 10 bases. With the DNA end fitting TRBJ2-7 better, the J assignment may be wrong. Germline V lookup: CDR1 MNHNS, CDR2 SASEGT. The CDR3 has 14 residues. CDR3 bases: TGTGCCAGCAACCGAGCGGGAGGGCCGCCCGAGCAGTACTTC. Encoded protein: CASNRAGGPPEQYF.

This clonotype appeared a few times. This chain's CDR3 is CASSSSWTGRTDTQYF. CDR3 sequence (DNA): TGTGCCAGCAGTTCTTCCTGGACAGGACGCACAGATACGCAGTATTTT. V usage is TRBV6-2 or TRBV6-3 and J usage is TRBJ2-3; 7 positions match TRBD1. After removal of 4 bases from V and 1 base from J, the junction contained 8 bases not matched to a gene. This CDR3 comprises 16 residues. Per germline, CDR1 MNHEY and CDR2 SVGEGT.

The chain is built from TRBV20-1 and TRBJ2-5, with D possibly matching TRBD1 (7 bases). From germline, CDR1 is DFQATT and CDR2 SNEGSKA (reference sequence). The CDR3 covers 15 residues. V lost 6 bases and J 1 base, leaving 18 bases between the germline ends. CDR3 nucleotide sequence: TGCAGTGCCCATACAGGGGACTTGATCCAAGAGACCCAGTACTTC. Its translation is CSAHTGDLIQETQYF.

The chain carries TRBV20-1 and TRBJ2-1; 14 bases map to TRBD2. The CDR3 sequence is 14 residues long. V lost 6 bases, J lost 6 bases, and 4 bases stayed unmatched. Germline V gives CDR1 DFQATT, CDR2 SNEGSKA (reference sequence). DNA for the CDR3: TGCAGTGCCACGACTAGCGGGAGGGCCAATGAGCAGTTCTTC. Protein product: CSATTSGRANEQFF.

The chain uses TRBV20-1 and TRBJ2-5; 9 bases align to TRBD2. Trimming at V came to 1 base and at J to 4 bases, leaving 4 bases not matched to a gene. The CDR3 runs 14 residues. Germline loops: CDR1 DFQATT, CDR2 SNEGSKA (reference sequence). CDR3 in amino acids: CSARGPLAGETQYF. The CDR3 DNA sequence: TGCAGTGCTAGAGGGCCACTAGCGGGAGAGACCCAGTACTTC.

This chain joins TRBV4-3 and TRBJ2-7; TRBD2 matches at 8 bases. The CDR3 contains 17 residues. After removal of 1 base from V and 8 bases from J, the junction contained 16 bases not matched to a gene. Germline CDR1 reads LGHNA; CDR2 reads YSLEER. In DNA, the CDR3 is TGCGCCAGCAGCCAAGTGTTTCAGCGGGGGATACCTACGCAGCAGTACTTC. Translation: CASSQVFQRGIPTQQYF.

CDR3 sequence reads: CSARDGGSGGQETQYF. The DNA for the CDR3 is TGCAGTGCTAGAGATGGGGGTAGCGGGGGGCAAGAGACCCAGTACTTC. This rearrangement joins TRBV20-1 to TRBJ2-5, with 10 bases fitting TRBD2. The V and J ends lost 0 bases and 2 bases, in that order; junction bases with no gene match: 6. CDR3 length: 16 residues. Germline V gives CDR1 DFQATT, CDR2 SNEGSKA (reference sequence).

This clonotype occurred many times. The V and J genes are TRBV6-6 and TRBJ1-6, with a possible D match to TRBD1 (5 bases). Trimming took off 6 bases at V and 5 bases at J, with 11 bases between the two ends. The germline gives CDR1 MNHNY, CDR2 SVGAGI (reference sequence). The CDR3 extends over 14 amino acids. CDR3 protein: CASRGGPDNSPLHF. CDR3 sequence (DNA): TGTGCCAGCAGGGGGGGACCGGATAATTCACCCCTCCACTTT.

V is TRBV7-2 and J is TRBJ2-5, with a weak D call TRBD2 (6 bases). V was clipped by 2 bases and J by 4 bases, with 14 bases between them. The CDR3 has 15 amino acids. Per germline, CDR1 SGHTA and CDR2 FQGNSA. In DNA form, the CDR3 reads TGTGCCAGCAGCTTAAGGGAACGGGGAGGAGAGACCCAGTACTTC. The encoded protein is CASSLRERGGETQYF.

The rearrangement joins TRBV6-5 to TRBJ2-5; D is tentatively TRBD1 or TRBD2 (6 bases each). Between the trimmed V and J ends, which lost 2 bases and 2 bases, there was a span of 21 bases. The CDR3 has 18 amino acids. Per the germline V gene, CDR1 is MNHEY and CDR2 is SVGAGI. The CDR3 loop is CASSYRRQAGSGQETQYF. CDR3 DNA: TGTGCCAGCAGTTACCGCCGACAGGCGGGGAGTGGGCAAGAGACCCAGTACTTC.

This clonotype has more than one count but fewer than ten. This chain connects TRBV27 to TRBJ2-4, with D perhaps assigned TRBD1 or TRBD2 (6 bases each). CDR3 length equals 13 residues. Trimming took off 5 bases at V and 8 bases at J, with 13 bases between the two ends. CDR1 MNHEY and CDR2 SMNVEV come from the germline V gene (reference sequence). CDR3: CASSGGPEDIQYF. The CDR3 DNA sequence: TGTGCCAGCAGTGGGGGGCCGGAGGACATTCAGTACTTC.

The gene calls are TRBV27 and TRBJ1-2, with TRBD1 identical over 7 bases. Germline CDR1 MNHEY, CDR2 SMNVEV (reference sequence). The V segment lost 6 bases and the J segment 8 bases; nucleotides outside the gene matches: 9. The CDR3 length is 13 residues. CDR3 sequence: CASSPTGNGGYTF. The CDR3 DNA reads TGTGCCAGCAGCCCGACAGGGAATGGGGGCTACACCTTC.

The chain joins TRBV20-1 to TRBJ2-1, with 7 nucleotides matching TRBD2. V dropped 5 bases and J dropped 13; count of bases not matched to a gene: 23. The CDR3 has 16 amino acids. The germline gives CDR1 DFQATT, CDR2 SNEGSKA (reference sequence). The CDR3 reads CSAPSFRRERGETQFF. The CDR3 region has the DNA TGCAGTGCTCCCTCCTTTCGGCGGGAGCGTGGAGAGACCCAGTTCTTC.

The chain is built from TRBV10-3 and TRBJ2-1; 8 positions match TRBD2. With V trimmed by 2 bases and J by 7 bases, 4 bases remained unmatched. This CDR3 has 14 residues. CDR1 ENHRY and CDR2 SYGVKD come from the germline V gene. Here the CDR3 DNA reads TGTGCCATCAGTGAGCCAGCGGGGGCAAATGAGCAGTTCTTC. Translating it yields CAISEPAGANEQFF.

The genes are TRBV6-5 and TRBJ2-1; 7 bases fit TRBD2. Germline loops: CDR1 MNHEY, CDR2 SVGAGI. V gave up 0 bases and J gave up 7 bases; unmatched junction bases: 9. The CDR3 extends over 16 amino acids. CDR3 loop: CASSYSPAAGENEQFF. The CDR3 DNA sequence: TGTGCCAGCAGTTACTCACCGGCGGCGGGGGAAAATGAGCAGTTCTTC.

Details on this clonotype: The junction and the germline gene differ at one end; a read error may be behind it. This sequence joins TRBV15 and TRBJ2-3, with D possibly matching TRBD1 (5 bases). The CDR3 length is 14 residues. CDR1 LNHNV and CDR2 YYDKDF come from the germline V gene (reference sequence). The CDR3 sequence is CTTSRAGVGDTQYF. The CDR3 nucleotides read TGTACCACCAGCAGGGCTGGGGTTGGGGATACGCAGTATTTT.